The 9 T cell receptor beta chains reported below all come from one sample, sequenced in a study of CD8 T cells in ankylosing spondylitis. Study conclusions and caveats: Several highly homologous variants made up a TCR beta motif, and this motif appeared characteristic of ankylosing spondylitis blood.

The antigens for these receptors are not known. TCRdb re-analysed the 5' RACE reads in MiXCR, keeping a single row per CDR3 protein. The profile shows around 770,000 distinct CDR3 sequences, around 20% of them singletons. Sequencing was done on a sample of blood, either unsorted or a sorted T cell fraction (not recorded which). These receptors all stem from a male donor with ankylosing spondylitis.

This clonotype came up a few times. The rearrangement joins TRBV12-3 or TRBV12-4 to TRBJ1-1; no reliable D call. The CDR3 has 14 amino acids. With 2 bases removed from V and 1 base from J, the gap between germline ends came to 8 bases. The CDR3 loop reads CASSLNPGNTEAFF. The DNA of the CDR3 is TGTGCCAGCAGTTTAAATCCAGGGAACACTGAAGCTTTCTTT.

In its sample, this clonotype was seen a few times. The chain combines TRBV7-6 with TRBJ2-5, with a weak D call TRBD1 (6 bases). CDR1 and CDR2 from the germline V gene are SGHVS and FNYEAQ. V lost 1 base, J lost 3 bases, and 9 bases lay in between. There are 14 residues in the CDR3. CDR3 protein: CASSLEPGEETQYF. For the CDR3, the DNA is TGTGCCAGCAGCTTAGAGCCAGGGGAAGAGACCCAGTACTTC.

The chain links TRBV5-4 to TRBJ2-7; 10 nucleotides agree with TRBD1. Germline V CDR1 and CDR2: SGHNT, YYREEE (reference sequence). CDR3 length: 15 residues. The trim removed 4 bases at V and 4 bases at J, leaving 8 bases unmatched. The CDR3 sequence is CASSAPTGGGYEQYF. In DNA, the CDR3 is TGTGCCAGCAGCGCCCCGACAGGGGGCGGATACGAGCAGTACTTC.

This clonotype was seen only a few times. The chain joins TRBV3-1 to TRBJ1-5; D gene uncertain. The germline V gene has CDR1 LGHDT and CDR2 YNNKEL (reference sequence). V was cut by 0 bases and J by 9 bases, with 9 bases left in between. The CDR3 sequence is 13 residues long. The CDR3 DNA sequence: TGTGCCAGCAGCCAAGAGAGAGGCGGGCCCCAGCATTTT. As protein: CASSQERGGPQHF.

The chain employs TRBV20-1 and TRBJ2-3; D may be TRBD2 (6 bases). Germline V gene sequence: CDR1 DFQATT, CDR2 SNEGSKA (reference sequence). The CDR3 has 15 residues. Trimming shortened V by 0 bases and J by 6 bases, and 16 bases separated the two germline ends. CDR3 nucleotides: TGCAGTGCTAGAGATCGGACGGGAGCTGGTGATACGCAGTATTTT. It yields the protein CSARDRTGAGDTQYF.

This clonotype was observed a few times. This rearrangement joins TRBV5-6 to TRBJ2-3; 9 bases are a match to TRBD1. V was pared by 0 bases and J by 2 bases, with 10 bases of the junction left unmatched. Germline V gene lookup returns CDR1 SGHDT and CDR2 YYEEEE. The CDR3 has 18 residues. The DNA for the CDR3 is TGTGCCAGCAGCTTGGAGGGGTACCGGGACAGGGCCACAGATACGCAGTATTTT. It codes for CASSLEGYRDRATDTQYF.

The chain has TRBV20-1 and TRBJ2-7; 10 bases line up with TRBD1. The CDR3 is 17 amino acids. From germline, CDR1 is DFQATT and CDR2 SNEGSKA (reference sequence). V was clipped by 1 base and J by 2 bases; unmatched bases: 11. CDR3 protein: CSARGTGGQARTYEQYF. CDR3 nucleotide sequence: TGCAGTGCTAGAGGGACAGGGGGACAGGCAAGGACCTACGAGCAGTACTTC.

The chain links TRBV20-1 to TRBJ2-5; maybe TRBD1 (5 bases). CDR1 is DFQATT, CDR2 SNEGSKA, per germline (reference sequence). Trimming removed 1 base at V and 3 bases at J, with 12 bases between. The CDR3 contains 14 residues. CDR3 nucleotide sequence: TGCAGTGCTAGAGTAGACAGTGTGAAAGAGACCCAGTACTTC. Its translation: CSARVDSVKETQYF.

Here the CDR3 DNA reads TGCGCCAGCCGCCAACAACCAACGCAAGAGACCCAGTACTTC. This sequence encodes CASRQQPTQETQYF. The rearrangement joins TRBV5-1 to TRBJ2-5; D unresolved. This CDR3 has 14 residues. The germline V gene has CDR1 SGHRS and CDR2 YFSETQ. The germline V and J ends were trimmed by 7 bases and 2 bases, with 15 bases remaining between them. Looking up the rest from reference TRBV5-1 and TRBJ2-5 gives the full variable domain: KAGVTQTPRYLIKTRGQQVTLSCSPISGHRSVSWYQQTPGQGLQFLFEYFSETQRNKGNFPGRFSGRQFSNSRSEMNVSTLELGDSALYLCASRQQPTQETQYFGPGTRLLVL.